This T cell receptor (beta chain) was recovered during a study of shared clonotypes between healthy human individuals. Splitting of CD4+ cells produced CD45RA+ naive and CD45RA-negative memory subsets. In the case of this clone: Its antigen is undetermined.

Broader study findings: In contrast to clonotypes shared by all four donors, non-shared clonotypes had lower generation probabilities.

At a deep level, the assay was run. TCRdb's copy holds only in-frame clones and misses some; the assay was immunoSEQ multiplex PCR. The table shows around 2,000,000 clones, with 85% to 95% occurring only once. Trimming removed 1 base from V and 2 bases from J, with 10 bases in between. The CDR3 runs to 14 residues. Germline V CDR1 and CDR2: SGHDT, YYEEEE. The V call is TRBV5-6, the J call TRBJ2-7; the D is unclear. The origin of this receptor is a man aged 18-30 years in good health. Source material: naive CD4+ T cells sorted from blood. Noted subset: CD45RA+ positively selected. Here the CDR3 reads CASSLKGLTYEQYF. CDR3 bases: TGTGCCAGCAGCTTGAAGGGTCTTACCTACGAGCAGTACTTC.